This is a list of T cell receptor beta chains from one sample in a study of vaccination effects on CD4 cells after COVID-19. Their recognized antigens are unknown. Only in-frame clones appear in the TCRdb table, and some are missing; sequencing was by immunoSEQ multiplex PCR. The sample carries approximately 70,000 clones, around 72% recorded once. The material was CD4+ T cells from PBMCs cultured with HIV peptides, obtained before COVID-19 vaccination. Receptor source: a human donor who had a prior SARS-CoV-2 infection. The CDR3 runs from the conserved cysteine through the conserved F or W. D genes are given only for firm matches. Expanded clones get a size class; other rows say once, few or many, or leave the size out.

D gene: -
clone size: -
V gene: TRBV27
J gene: TRBJ1-1
CDR3 protein: CASTPRWREAEAFF
CDR3 DNA: TGTGCCAGCACGCCCCGTTGGAGGGAGGCTGAAGCTTTCTTT

D gene: TRBD2
clone size: -
V gene: TRBV14
J gene: TRBJ2-7
CDR3 protein: CASSLTGTSEYEQYF
CDR3 DNA: TGTGCCAGCAGCCTTACCGGGACTAGCGAATACGAGCAGTACTTC

D gene: TRBD2
clone size: once
V gene: TRBV11-3
J gene: TRBJ2-1
CDR3 protein: CASSYGTSGGYNEQFF
CDR3 DNA: TGTGCCAGCAGCTACGGGACTAGCGGGGGGTACAATGAGCAGTTCTTC

D gene: -
clone size: -
V gene: TRBV2
J gene: TRBJ1-2
CDR3 protein: CASSRELGYGYTF
CDR3 DNA: TGTGCCAGCAGTAGGGAGTTGGGCTATGGCTACACCTTC

D gene: -
clone size: few
V gene: TRBV5-6
J gene: TRBJ1-6
CDR3 protein: CASSLGGTSYNSPLHF
CDR3 DNA: TGTGCCAGCAGCTTGGGGGGTACCTCCTATAATTCACCCCTCCACTTT

D gene: -
clone size: -
V gene: TRBV6-5
J gene: TRBJ1-6
CDR3 protein: CAGSRQAYNSPLHF
CDR3 DNA: TGTGCCGGCAGCCGACAGGCCTATAATTCACCCCTCCACTTT

D gene: -
clone size: -
V gene: TRBV5-1
J gene: TRBJ2-2
CDR3 protein: CASSLPPADLNTGELFF
CDR3 DNA: TGCGCCAGCAGCTTACCGCCAGCAGACTTGAACACCGGGGAGCTGTTTTTT

D gene: -
clone size: few
V gene: TRBV27
J gene: TRBJ2-3
CDR3 protein: CASSFSNLVDTQYF
CDR3 DNA: TGTGCCAGCAGTTTTTCGAACTTGGTAGATACGCAGTATTTT

D gene: -
clone size: -
V gene: TRBV4-2
J gene: TRBJ2-3
CDR3 protein: CASSHAGGLRPDTQYF
CDR3 DNA: TGTGCCAGCAGCCATGCCGGCGGGTTACGCCCAGATACGCAGTATTTT

D gene: -
clone size: once
V gene: TRBV15
J gene: TRBJ2-6
CDR3 protein: CATRPSGANVLTF
CDR3 DNA: TGTGCCACCAGACCCAGTGGGGCCAACGTCCTGACTTTC

D gene: -
clone size: few
V gene: TRBV19
J gene: TRBJ2-3
CDR3 protein: CASSPTGTFTDTQYF
CDR3 DNA: TGTGCCAGCTCACCGACCGGGACTTTCACAGATACGCAGTATTTT

D gene: TRBD2
clone size: -
V gene: TRBV19
J gene: TRBJ2-3
CDR3 protein: CASSIVALAGVDTQYF
CDR3 DNA: TGTGCCAGTAGTATTGTTGCACTAGCGGGGGTGGATACGCAGTATTTT

D gene: -
clone size: -
V gene: TRBV27
J gene: TRBJ1-1
CDR3 protein: CASSSGVDREAFF
CDR3 DNA: TGTGCCAGCAGTTCAGGGGTGGACAGAGAAGCTTTCTTT

D gene: -
clone size: -
V gene: TRBV19
J gene: TRBJ1-2
CDR3 protein: CASSIAGAPGGYTF
CDR3 DNA: TGTGCCAGTAGTATTGCGGGGGCCCCTGGTGGCTACACCTTC

D gene: -
clone size: -
V gene: TRBV29-1
J gene: TRBJ2-4
CDR3 protein: CSVEDWGNIQYF
CDR3 DNA: TGCAGCGTTGAAGATTGGGGAAACATTCAGTACTTC

D gene: -
clone size: medium-sized
V gene: TRBV7-9
J gene: TRBJ2-1
CDR3 protein: CASSVPRGTSSYNEQFF
CDR3 DNA: TGTGCCAGCAGCGTCCCGAGGGGCACGAGCTCCTACAATGAGCAGTTCTTC

D gene: TRBD1
clone size: -
V gene: TRBV5-1
J gene: TRBJ1-5
CDR3 protein: CASSLDRGSQPQHF
CDR3 DNA: TGCGCCAGCAGCTTGGACAGGGGAAGTCAGCCCCAGCATTTT

D gene: TRBD2
clone size: -
V gene: TRBV2
J gene: TRBJ2-1
CDR3 protein: CAMREWGPPNEQFF
CDR3 DNA: TGTGCGATGCGGGAGTGGGGACCCCCCAATGAGCAGTTCTTC

D gene: -
clone size: -
V gene: TRBV5-1
J gene: TRBJ2-2
CDR3 protein: CASSFALGSTGELFF
CDR3 DNA: TGCGCCAGCAGCTTCGCACTAGGGAGCACCGGGGAGCTGTTTTTT

D gene: -
clone size: -
V gene: TRBV11-3
J gene: TRBJ2-7
CDR3 protein: CASSLVALGEQYF
CDR3 DNA: TGTGCCAGCAGCTTAGTGGCGCTGGGCGAGCAGTACTTC

D gene: TRBD1
clone size: -
V gene: TRBV9
J gene: TRBJ1-3
CDR3 protein: CASSTRRDSFGNTIYF
CDR3 DNA: TGTGCCAGCAGCACTCGCCGGGACAGCTTTGGAAACACCATATATTTT

D gene: TRBD2
clone size: -
V gene: TRBV7-2
J gene: TRBJ2-3
CDR3 protein: CASSSPKTSPDTQYF
CDR3 DNA: TGTGCCAGCAGCTCGCCTAAGACTAGCCCAGATACGCAGTATTTT

D gene: -
clone size: few
V gene: TRBV6-4
J gene: TRBJ2-7
CDR3 protein: CASSDCLAPYNEQYF
CDR3 DNA: TGTGCCAGCAGTGACTGCCTAGCGCCTTACAACGAGCAGTACTTC

D gene: -
clone size: -
V gene: TRBV18
J gene: TRBJ1-6
CDR3 protein: CASSPLSAVNSPLHF
CDR3 DNA: TGTGCCAGCTCACCACTTTCAGCAGTTAATTCACCCCTCCACTTT

D gene: -
clone size: -
V gene: TRBV21-1
J gene: TRBJ1-4
CDR3 protein: CASSKGTGGYNEKLFF
CDR3 DNA: TGTGCCAGCAGCAAAGGGACAGGGGGCTATAATGAAAAACTGTTTTTT

D gene: -
clone size: -
V gene: TRBV6-2/TRBV6-3
J gene: TRBJ1-1
CDR3 protein: CASSYPGRGTEAFF
CDR3 DNA: TGTGCCAGCAGTTACCCGGGGCGGGGCACTGAAGCTTTCTTT

D gene: -
clone size: -
V gene: TRBV6-5
J gene: TRBJ2-3
CDR3 protein: CASRVGPTDTQYF
CDR3 DNA: TGTGCCAGCAGGGTGGGACCCACAGATACGCAGTATTTT

D gene: -
clone size: -
V gene: TRBV2
J gene: TRBJ1-5
CDR3 protein: CASKRPGNQPQHF
CDR3 DNA: TGTGCCAGCAAACGCCCAGGCAATCAGCCCCAGCATTTT

D gene: -
clone size: -
V gene: TRBV3-1/TRBV3-2
J gene: TRBJ1-3
CDR3 protein: CASSQDGGGGNTIYF
CDR3 DNA: TGTGCCAGCAGCCAAGACGGCGGAGGCGGGAACACCATATATTTT

D gene: -
clone size: -
V gene: TRBV27
J gene: TRBJ2-5
CDR3 protein: CASSRGGTMELGETQYF
CDR3 DNA: TGTGCCAGCAGCCGAGGGGGGACTATGGAGTTGGGAGAGACCCAGTACTTC

D gene: -
clone size: -
V gene: TRBV6-6
J gene: TRBJ1-1
CDR3 protein: CAGGGSTEAFF
CDR3 DNA: TGTGCCGGTGGTGGGTCGACTGAAGCTTTCTTT

D gene: -
clone size: -
V gene: TRBV10-3
J gene: TRBJ2-5
CDR3 protein: CAISESTEQETQYF
CDR3 DNA: TGTGCCATCAGTGAGTCGACGGAACAAGAGACCCAGTACTTC

D gene: TRBD2
clone size: -
V gene: TRBV24-1
J gene: TRBJ2-3
CDR3 protein: CATSDFAGGPEGEDTQYF
CDR3 DNA: TGTGCCACCAGTGATTTTGCGGGGGGGCCGGAGGGAGAAGATACGCAGTATTTT

D gene: -
clone size: -
V gene: TRBV2
J gene: TRBJ1-2
CDR3 protein: CASSEFPRGYTF
CDR3 DNA: TGTGCCAGCAGTGAATTTCCTCGGGGCTACACCTTC

D gene: -
clone size: once
V gene: TRBV19
J gene: TRBJ1-5
CDR3 protein: CASSIGNQPQHF
CDR3 DNA: TGTGCCAGTAGTATTGGAAATCAGCCCCAGCATTTT

D gene: -
clone size: -
V gene: TRBV9
J gene: TRBJ2-3
CDR3 protein: CASSALTGLADTQYF
CDR3 DNA: TGTGCCAGCAGCGCACTTACAGGGTTGGCAGATACGCAGTATTTT

D gene: TRBD2
clone size: -
V gene: TRBV7-9
J gene: TRBJ2-7
CDR3 protein: CASSITSGRPEQYF
CDR3 DNA: TGTGCCAGCAGCATTACTAGCGGGAGACCCGAGCAGTACTTC

D gene: -
clone size: -
V gene: TRBV10-3
J gene: TRBJ2-3
CDR3 protein: CAIRTQGGTDTQYF
CDR3 DNA: TGTGCCATCAGAACACAGGGCGGCACAGATACGCAGTATTTT

D gene: -
clone size: few
V gene: TRBV15
J gene: TRBJ2-7
CDR3 protein: CATSRDLPGVGYEQYF
CDR3 DNA: TGTGCCACCAGCAGAGATCTCCCGGGAGTCGGCTACGAGCAGTACTTC

D gene: -
clone size: -
V gene: TRBV18
J gene: TRBJ1-4
CDR3 protein: CASSPFSVGNEKLFF
CDR3 DNA: TGTGCCAGCTCACCATTTTCAGTCGGTAATGAAAAACTGTTTTTT